This TCR beta chain originates from a study of blood T cell repertoires in COVID-19 (dated by TCRdb to the early 2020s). Background for the entire study: The collaborator samples originated in the United States, Italy and Spain and spanned the acute and convalescent phases of COVID-19. Samples came from the ongoing ImmuneRACE study (first 160 participants) plus 1,254 subjects from 6 global collaborators. Subjects who had been exposed to COVID-19, were actively infected with it, or had recovered from it provided the deeply sampled blood TCRbeta repertoires that made up the dataset. Sample metadata almost always included a de-identified subject ID, COVID-19 status, age in years and sex. The repertoires were released in a freely available public database intended as a resource for research on the immune response to SARS-CoV-2. The prospective study material was composed of cDNA or gDNA derived from T cells, B-cell-depleted T cells, or PBMCs. HLA class I and class II types, where available, came from metadata supplied by the sample provider rather than from assay-based typing.

Each collaborating institution followed its own protocols to collect whole blood in K2EDTA tubes. For TCRbeta analysis, collaborators shipped samples as frozen whole blood, isolated PBMCs, or DNA extracted from either of those sample types. What the research found in general, with its limitations: The quantity of clinical and demographic metadata differed by source and by participant and was supplied without curation.

After removal of 6 bases from V and 7 bases from J, the junction retains 19 bases not matched to a gene. The CDR3 contains 18 residues, cysteine and phenylalanine counted. Kept here is only the CDR3 DNA, which spans 54 bases and is read in frame from base 1. CDR1 and CDR2, looked up from the germline V gene (reference sequence), are MNHEY and SMNVEV. TCRbeta CDR3 regions were amplified from genomic DNA using the immunoSEQ Assay, a bias-controlled multiplex PCR. The study's processing was this. The number of nucleated cells in each sample was estimated by amplification of reference gene primers within the assay. To quantify the absolute abundance of each unique TCRbeta CDR3 rearrangement, sequence reads were collapsed and filtered. For each sample, productive Simpson clonality was calculated as the square root of Simpson's diversity index across productive rearrangements. In TCRdb, the immuneACCESS table is reduced to in-frame sequences with V and J assigned. These tables do not hold every clone; where another copy was compared, an unresolved V gene accounts for under half, and the others remain unexplained. V and J calls and clone size are copied from that table; D and trimming were computed from the DNA. This sample gives more than 95,000 clones in total; approximately 87% of them show up just once. The ten largest clonotypes hold 2% to 2.5% of the sample.

As for this clone: Its antigen is still unknown. Per-nucleotide qualities are absent, and no much larger clonotype sits a single base away.

The chain couples TRBV27 to TRBJ2-1, with 9 bases matching TRBD1. The specimen sequenced was peripheral blood. The sequence was obtained from a young man with acute or convalescent COVID-19. The DNA reads as follows: TGTGCCAGCAGGCCCTATAGACTGAACAGGGGGCTAGGGAATGAGCAGTTCTTC. Protein translation: CASRPYRLNRGLGNEQFF.